A selection of T cell receptor beta chains follows, all from one sample in a study of blood T cell repertoires in COVID-19. Sequenced by immunoSEQ multiplex PCR; TCRdb stores in-frame clones only, minus some. The sample holds roughly 230,000 clones, 85% seen once. Specimen: peripheral blood. These receptors all stem from a woman aged 55-69 years with active or convalescent COVID-19. The CDR3 runs from the conserved cysteine through the conserved F or W. Fields, in order: V gene, D gene, clone size, J gene, CDR3 DNA, CDR3 protein. D genes are given only for firm matches. Size is stated for part of the rows, as once, few or many counts, or as a class when the clone is expanded.

>TRBV9|-|-|TRBJ2-1
TGTGCCAGCAGCCCACAGGGTAGGGATGAGCAGTTCTTC
CASSPQGRDEQFF
>TRBV28|-|-|TRBJ1-5
TGTGCCAGCAGATTGACACAACATCAGCCCCAGCATTTT
CASRLTQHQPQHF
>TRBV19|TRBD2|-|TRBJ2-7
TGTGCCAGTAGTGAGGGACTCCCAGCGGGATACGAGCAGTACTTC
CASSEGLPAGYEQYF
>TRBV28|-|-|TRBJ1-2
TGTGCCAGCAGTTTGATTGGGGCGGCTGGCTACACCTTC
CASSLIGAAGYTF
>TRBV11-2|TRBD2|-|TRBJ2-3
TGTGCCAGCAGCCCCGGACTAGCGGGAGGGGAAGATACGCAGTATTTT
CASSPGLAGGEDTQYF
>TRBV28|-|-|TRBJ2-3
TGTGCCAGCAGTTTATTAGTAGGTGCGGGGTTCGGCAGGGGGACACAAGATACGCAGTATTTT
CASSLLVGAGFGRGTQDTQYF
>TRBV5-6|-|-|TRBJ2-5
TGTGCCAGCAGCGTGGGGGGGCTGGAGACCCAGTACTTC
CASSVGGLETQYF
>TRBV5-1|TRBD1|-|TRBJ2-2
TGCGCCAGCTCACAGGGGGGCCTGATCACCGGGGAGCTGTTTTTT
CASSQGGLITGELFF
>TRBV5-1|-|once|TRBJ2-7
TGCGCCAGCAGCGACGACTTCCTCTACGAGCAGTACTTC
CASSDDFLYEQYF
>TRBV5-6|TRBD2|-|TRBJ2-7
TGTGCCAGCAGCAAAGGACTAGCGGGATCCTACGAGCAGTACTTC
CASSKGLAGSYEQYF
>TRBV5-1|-|few|TRBJ1-4
TGCGCCAGCAGCCGAACAGGAACAGGGACTAATGAAAAACTGTTTTTT
CASSRTGTGTNEKLFF
>TRBV4-1|-|-|TRBJ2-4
TGCGCCAGCAGCCAAGAAAGCGCCAGGGGTTCCAAAAACATTCAGTACTTC
CASSQESARGSKNIQYF
>TRBV5-1|-|-|TRBJ2-1
TGCGCCAGCAGCGGAGACTGGATAGCGGCACCTAACAATGAGCAGTTCTTC
CASSGDWIAAPNNEQFF
>TRBV2|TRBD1|-|TRBJ1-1
TGTGCCAGCAGCGCCCTGACAGGGCCGAACACTGAAGCTTTCTTT
CASSALTGPNTEAFF
>TRBV3-1/TRBV3-2|TRBD1|few|TRBJ2-1
TGTGCCAGCAGCCTAGAATTAGGACAGGGGCCACACAATGAGCAGTTCTTC
CASSLELGQGPHNEQFF
>TRBV5-1|-|-|TRBJ2-2
TGCGCCAGCAGCTTGGCCGTGACTAGTGCAACCGGGGAGCTGTTTTTT
CASSLAVTSATGELFF